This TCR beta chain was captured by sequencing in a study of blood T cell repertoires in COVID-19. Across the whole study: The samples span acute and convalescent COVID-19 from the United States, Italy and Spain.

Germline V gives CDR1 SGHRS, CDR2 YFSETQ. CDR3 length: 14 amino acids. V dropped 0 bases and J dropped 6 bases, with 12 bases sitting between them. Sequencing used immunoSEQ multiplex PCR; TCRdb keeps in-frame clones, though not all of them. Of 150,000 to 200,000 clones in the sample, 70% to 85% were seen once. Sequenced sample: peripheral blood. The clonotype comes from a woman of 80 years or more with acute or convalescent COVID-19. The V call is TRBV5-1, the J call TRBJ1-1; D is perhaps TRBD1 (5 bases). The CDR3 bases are TGCGCCAGCAGCTTGGATGTCAGGGTCCCTGAAGCTTTCTTT. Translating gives CASSLDVRVPEAFF.